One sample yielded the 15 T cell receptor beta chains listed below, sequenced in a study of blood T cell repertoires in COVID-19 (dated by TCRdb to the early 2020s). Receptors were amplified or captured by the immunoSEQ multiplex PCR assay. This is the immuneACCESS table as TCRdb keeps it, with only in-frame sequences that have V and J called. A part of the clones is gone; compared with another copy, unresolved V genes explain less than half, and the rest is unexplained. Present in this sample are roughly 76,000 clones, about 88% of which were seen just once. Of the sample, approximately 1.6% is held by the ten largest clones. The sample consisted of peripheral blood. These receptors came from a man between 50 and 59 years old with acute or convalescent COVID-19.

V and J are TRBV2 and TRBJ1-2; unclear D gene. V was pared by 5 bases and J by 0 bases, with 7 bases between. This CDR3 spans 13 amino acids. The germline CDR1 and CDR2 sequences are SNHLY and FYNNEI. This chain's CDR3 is CASSFGTNYGYTF. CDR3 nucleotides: TGTGCCAGCAGTTTCGGTACTAACTATGGCTACACCTTC. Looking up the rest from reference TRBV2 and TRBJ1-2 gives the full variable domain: EPEVTQTPSHQVTQMGQEVILRCVPISNHLYFYWYRQILGQKVEFLVSFYNNEISEKSEIFDDQFSVERPDGSNFTLKIRSTKLEDSAMYFCASSFGTNYGYTFGSGTRLTVV.

CDR3 bases: TGTGCCAGCAGCCAGGAGGGGTTGGCGGGCGGAGCTTTCTTT. It encodes CASSQEGLAGGAFF. V usage is TRBV3-1 (or the pseudogene TRBV3-2) and J usage is TRBJ1-1, with D possibly being TRBD1 (5 bases). Trimming left V 3 bases short and J 10 bases short, with 18 bases between. This CDR3 has 14 residues. CDR1 is LGHDT and CDR2 is YNNKEL in the germline V gene (reference sequence).

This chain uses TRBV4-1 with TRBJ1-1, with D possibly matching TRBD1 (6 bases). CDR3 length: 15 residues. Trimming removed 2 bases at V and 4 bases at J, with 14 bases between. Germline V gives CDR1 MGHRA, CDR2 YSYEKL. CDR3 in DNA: TGCGCCAGCAGCCAAAGGGCAGGGGATAGCACTGAAGCTTTCTTT. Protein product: CASSQRAGDSTEAFF.

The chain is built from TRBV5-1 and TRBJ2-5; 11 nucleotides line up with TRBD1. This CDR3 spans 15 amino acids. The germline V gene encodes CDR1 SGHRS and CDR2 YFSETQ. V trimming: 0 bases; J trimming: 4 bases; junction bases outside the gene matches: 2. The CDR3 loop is CASSLAGTGGETQYF. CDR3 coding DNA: TGCGCCAGCAGCTTGGCCGGGACAGGGGGAGAGACCCAGTACTTC.

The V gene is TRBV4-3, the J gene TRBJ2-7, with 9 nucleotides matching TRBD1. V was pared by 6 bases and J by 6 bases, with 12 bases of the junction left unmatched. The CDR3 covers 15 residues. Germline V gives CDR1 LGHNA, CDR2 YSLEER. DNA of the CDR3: TGCGCCAGCAGGGGAAAAGCGAGACAGGGGGGCGAGCAGTACGTC. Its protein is CASRGKARQGGEQYV.

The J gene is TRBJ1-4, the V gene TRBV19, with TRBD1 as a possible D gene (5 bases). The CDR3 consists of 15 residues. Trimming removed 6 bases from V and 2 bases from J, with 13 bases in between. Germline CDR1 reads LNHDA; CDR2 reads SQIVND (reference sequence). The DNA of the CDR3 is TGTGCCAGTAGGCGCCTTGGGGGGACTAATGAAAAACTGTTTTTT. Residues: CASRRLGGTNEKLFF.

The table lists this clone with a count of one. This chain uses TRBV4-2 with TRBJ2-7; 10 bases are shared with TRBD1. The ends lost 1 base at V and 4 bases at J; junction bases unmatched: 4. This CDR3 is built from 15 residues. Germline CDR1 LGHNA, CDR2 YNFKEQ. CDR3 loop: CASSQGMGQGYEQYF. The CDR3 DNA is TGTGCCAGCAGCCAAGGAATGGGACAGGGGTACGAGCAGTACTTC.

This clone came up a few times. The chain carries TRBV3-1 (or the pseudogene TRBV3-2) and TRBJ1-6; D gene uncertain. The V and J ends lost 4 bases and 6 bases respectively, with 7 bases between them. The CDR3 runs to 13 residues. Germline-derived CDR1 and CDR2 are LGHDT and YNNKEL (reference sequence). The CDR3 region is CASSRAANSPLHF. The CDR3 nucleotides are TGTGCCAGCAGCCGGGCAGCTAATTCACCCCTCCACTTT.

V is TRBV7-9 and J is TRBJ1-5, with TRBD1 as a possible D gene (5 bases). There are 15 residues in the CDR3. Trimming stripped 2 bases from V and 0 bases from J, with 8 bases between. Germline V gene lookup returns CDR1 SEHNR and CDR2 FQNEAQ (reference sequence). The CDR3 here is CASSLSGNSNQPQHF. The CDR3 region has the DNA TGTGCCAGCAGCTTATCAGGGAATAGCAATCAGCCCCAGCATTTT. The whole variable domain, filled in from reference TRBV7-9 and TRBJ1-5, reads DTGVSQNPRHKITKRGQNVTFRCDPISEHNRLYWYRQTLGQGPEFLTYFQNEAQLEKSRLLSDRFSAERPKGSFSTLEIQRTEQGDSAMYLCASSLSGNSNQPQHFGDGTRLSIL.

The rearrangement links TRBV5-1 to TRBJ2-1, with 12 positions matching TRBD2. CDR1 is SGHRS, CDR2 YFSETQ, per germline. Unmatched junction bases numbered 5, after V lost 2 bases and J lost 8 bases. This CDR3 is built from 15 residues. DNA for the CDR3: TGCGCCAGCAGCTTTCTAGCGGGAGGGGGGTATGAGCAGTTCTTC. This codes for CASSFLAGGGYEQFF.

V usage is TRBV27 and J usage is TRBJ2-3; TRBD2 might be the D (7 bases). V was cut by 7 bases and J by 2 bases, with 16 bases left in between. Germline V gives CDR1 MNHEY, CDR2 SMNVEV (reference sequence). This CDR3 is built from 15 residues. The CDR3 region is CASTWGGQNTDTQYF. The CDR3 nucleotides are TGTGCCAGCACATGGGGGGGACAAAACACAGATACGCAGTATTTT.

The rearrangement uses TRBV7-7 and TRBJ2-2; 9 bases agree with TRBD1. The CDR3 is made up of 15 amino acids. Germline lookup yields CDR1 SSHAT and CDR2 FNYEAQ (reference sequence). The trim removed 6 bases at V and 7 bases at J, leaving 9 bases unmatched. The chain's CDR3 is CASSPRGQGGGELFF. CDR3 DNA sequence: TGTGCCAGCAGTCCAAGGGGACAGGGAGGCGGGGAGCTGTTTTTT. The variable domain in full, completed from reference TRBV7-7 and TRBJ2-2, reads GAGVSQSPRYKVTKRGQDVTLRCDPISSHATLYWYQQALGQGPEFLTYFNYEAQPDKSGLPSDRFSAERPEGSISTLTIQRTEQRDSAMYRCASSPRGQGGGELFFGEGSRLTVL.

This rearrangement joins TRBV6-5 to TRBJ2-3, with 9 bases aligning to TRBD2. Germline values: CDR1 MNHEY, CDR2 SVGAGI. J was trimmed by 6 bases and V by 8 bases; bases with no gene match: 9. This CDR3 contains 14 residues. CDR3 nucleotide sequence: TGTGCCAGCGGCGGGAGGGCCGCCGACGATACGCAGTATTTT. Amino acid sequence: CASGGRAADDTQYF.

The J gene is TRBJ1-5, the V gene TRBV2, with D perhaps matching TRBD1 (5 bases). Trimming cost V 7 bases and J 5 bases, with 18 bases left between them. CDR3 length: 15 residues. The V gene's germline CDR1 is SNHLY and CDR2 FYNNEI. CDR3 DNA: TGTGCCAGCAACCAGGGATTTGTCCCCGATCAGCCCCAGCATTTT. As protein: CASNQGFVPDQPQHF.

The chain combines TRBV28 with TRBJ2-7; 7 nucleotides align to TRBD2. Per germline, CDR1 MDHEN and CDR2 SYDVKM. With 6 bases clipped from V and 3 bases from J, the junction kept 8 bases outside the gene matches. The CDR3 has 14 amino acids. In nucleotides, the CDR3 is TGTGCCAGCAGCTCCCCTAGCGGAAACTACGAGCAGTACGTC. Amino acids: CASSSPSGNYEQYV.